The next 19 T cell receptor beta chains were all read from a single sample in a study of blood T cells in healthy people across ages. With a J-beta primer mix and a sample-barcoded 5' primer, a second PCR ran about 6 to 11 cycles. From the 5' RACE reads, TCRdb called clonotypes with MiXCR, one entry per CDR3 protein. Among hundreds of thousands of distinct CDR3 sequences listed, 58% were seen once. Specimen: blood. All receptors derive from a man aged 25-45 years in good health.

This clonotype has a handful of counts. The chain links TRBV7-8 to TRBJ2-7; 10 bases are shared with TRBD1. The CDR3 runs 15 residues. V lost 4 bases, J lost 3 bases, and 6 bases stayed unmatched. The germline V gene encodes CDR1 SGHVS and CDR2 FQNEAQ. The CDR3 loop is CASSYHGTGVYEQYF. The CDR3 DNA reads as TGTGCCAGCAGCTACCACGGGACAGGGGTCTACGAGCAGTACTTC. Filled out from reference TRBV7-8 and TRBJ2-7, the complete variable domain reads GAGVSQSPRYKVAKRGQDVALRCDPISGHVSLFWYQQALGQGPEFLTYFQNEAQLDKSGLPSDRFFAERPEGSVSTLKIQRTQQEDSAVYLCASSYHGTGVYEQYFGPGTRLTVT.

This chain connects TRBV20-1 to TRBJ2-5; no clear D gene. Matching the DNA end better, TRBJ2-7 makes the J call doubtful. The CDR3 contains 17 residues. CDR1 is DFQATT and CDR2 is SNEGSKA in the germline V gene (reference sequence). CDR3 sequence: CSASSSWRGGRTYEQYF. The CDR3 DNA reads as TGCAGTGCTAGTTCGTCGTGGCGTGGCGGAAGAACCTACGAGCAGTACTTC.

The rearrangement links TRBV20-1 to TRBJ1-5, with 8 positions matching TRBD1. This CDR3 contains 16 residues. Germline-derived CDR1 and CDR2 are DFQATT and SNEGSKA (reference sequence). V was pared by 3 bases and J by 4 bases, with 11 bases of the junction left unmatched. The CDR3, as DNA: TGCAGTGCTAGCCACGACAGGGGAGGGCCAAATCAGCCCCAGCATTTT. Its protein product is CSASHDRGGPNQPQHF.

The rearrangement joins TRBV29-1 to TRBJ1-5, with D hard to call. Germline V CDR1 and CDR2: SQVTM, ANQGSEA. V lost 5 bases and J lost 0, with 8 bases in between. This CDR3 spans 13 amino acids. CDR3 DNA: TGCAGCGTTACCGGAGGTAGCAATCAGCCCCAGCATTTT. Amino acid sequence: CSVTGGSNQPQHF.

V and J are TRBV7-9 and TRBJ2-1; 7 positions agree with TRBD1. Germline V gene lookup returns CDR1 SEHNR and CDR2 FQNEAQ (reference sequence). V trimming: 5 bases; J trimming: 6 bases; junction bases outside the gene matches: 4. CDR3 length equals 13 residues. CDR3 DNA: TGTGCCAGCAGCCCCCGGGACAGCAATGAGCAGTTCTTC. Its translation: CASSPRDSNEQFF.

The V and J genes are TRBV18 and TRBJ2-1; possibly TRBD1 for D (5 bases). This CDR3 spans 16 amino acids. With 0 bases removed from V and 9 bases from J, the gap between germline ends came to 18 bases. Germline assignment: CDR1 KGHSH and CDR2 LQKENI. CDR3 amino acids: CASSPPSGPFQSEQFF. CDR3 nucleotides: TGTGCCAGCTCACCACCGTCAGGGCCCTTTCAGAGTGAGCAGTTCTTC.

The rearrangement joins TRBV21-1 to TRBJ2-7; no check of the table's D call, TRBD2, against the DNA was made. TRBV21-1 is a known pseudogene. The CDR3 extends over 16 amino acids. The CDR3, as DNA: TGTGCCAGCAGCAATCCGGCCCAGACGGTAGTTAGTGAGCAGTACTTC. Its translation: CASSNPAQTVVSEQYF.

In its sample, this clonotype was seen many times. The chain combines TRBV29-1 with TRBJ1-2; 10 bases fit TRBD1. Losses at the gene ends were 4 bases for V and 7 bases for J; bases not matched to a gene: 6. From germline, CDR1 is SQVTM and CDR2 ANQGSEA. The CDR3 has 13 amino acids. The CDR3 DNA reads TGCAGCGTTGGGGAGACAGGGGGCCGTGGCTACACCTTC. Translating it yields CSVGETGGRGYTF.

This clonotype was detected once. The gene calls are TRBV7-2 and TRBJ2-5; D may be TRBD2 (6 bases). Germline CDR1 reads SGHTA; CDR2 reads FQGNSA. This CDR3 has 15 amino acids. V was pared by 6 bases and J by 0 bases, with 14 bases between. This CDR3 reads CASRVGGAYQETQYF. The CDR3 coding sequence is TGTGCCAGCAGGGTCGGCGGGGCGTACCAAGAGACCCAGTACTTC.

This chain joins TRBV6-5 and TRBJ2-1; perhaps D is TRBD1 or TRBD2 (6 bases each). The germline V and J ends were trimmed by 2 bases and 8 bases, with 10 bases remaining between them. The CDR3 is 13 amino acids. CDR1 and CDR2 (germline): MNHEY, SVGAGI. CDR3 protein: CASSYNGGDEQFF. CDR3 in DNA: TGTGCCAGCAGTTACAACGGGGGCGATGAGCAGTTCTTC.

CDR3 protein: CSVGASFGTDTQYF. CDR3 nucleotides: TGCAGCGTTGGGGCTAGCTTCGGCACAGATACGCAGTATTTT. This chain links TRBV29-1 with TRBJ2-3; perhaps TRBD2 as D (5 bases). The germline V and J ends were trimmed by 4 bases and 1 base, with 12 bases remaining between them. This CDR3 comprises 14 residues. Germline CDR1 SQVTM, CDR2 ANQGSEA.

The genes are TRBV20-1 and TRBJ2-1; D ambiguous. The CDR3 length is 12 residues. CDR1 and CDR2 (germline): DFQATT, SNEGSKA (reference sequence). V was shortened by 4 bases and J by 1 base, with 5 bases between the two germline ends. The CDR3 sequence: CSAISSYNEQFF. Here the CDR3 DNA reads TGCAGTGCTATCAGTTCCTACAATGAGCAGTTCTTC.

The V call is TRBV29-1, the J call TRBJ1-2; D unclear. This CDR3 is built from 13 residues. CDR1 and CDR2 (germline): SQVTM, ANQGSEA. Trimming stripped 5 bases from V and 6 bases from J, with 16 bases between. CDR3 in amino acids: CSVSRRPRDGYTF. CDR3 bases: TGCAGCGTTTCTAGACGCCCTAGGGATGGCTACACCTTC. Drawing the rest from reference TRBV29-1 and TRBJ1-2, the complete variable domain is SAVISQKPSRDICQRGTSLTIQCQVDSQVTMMFWYRQQPGQSLTLIATANQGSEATYESGFVIDKFPISRPNLTFSTLTVSNMSPEDSSIYLCSVSRRPRDGYTFGSGTRLTVV.

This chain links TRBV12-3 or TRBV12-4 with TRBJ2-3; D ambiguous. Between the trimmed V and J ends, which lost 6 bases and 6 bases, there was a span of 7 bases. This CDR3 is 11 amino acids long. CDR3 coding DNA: TGTGCCAGCAGGGTAGTCGATACGCAGTATTTT. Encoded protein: CASRVVDTQYF.

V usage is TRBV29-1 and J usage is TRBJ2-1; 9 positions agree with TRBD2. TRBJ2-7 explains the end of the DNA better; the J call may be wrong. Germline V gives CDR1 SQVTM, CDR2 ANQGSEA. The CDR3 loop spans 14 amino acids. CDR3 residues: CSVRGGEAYNEQYF. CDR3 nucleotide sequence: TGCAGCGTCCGCGGGGGGGAGGCCTACAATGAGCAGTACTTC.

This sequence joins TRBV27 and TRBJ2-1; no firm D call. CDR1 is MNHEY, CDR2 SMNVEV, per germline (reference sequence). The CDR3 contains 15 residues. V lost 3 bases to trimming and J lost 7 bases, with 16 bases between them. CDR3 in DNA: TGTGCCAGCAGTTTGGGCCCTCCAAAAGTGAATGAGCAGTTCTTC. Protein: CASSLGPPKVNEQFF.

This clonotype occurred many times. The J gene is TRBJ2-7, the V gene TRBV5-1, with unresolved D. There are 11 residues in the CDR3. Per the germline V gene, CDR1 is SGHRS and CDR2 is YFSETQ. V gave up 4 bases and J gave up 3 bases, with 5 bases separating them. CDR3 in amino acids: CASSGDYEQYF. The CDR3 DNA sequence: TGCGCCAGCAGCGGCGACTACGAGCAGTACTTC.

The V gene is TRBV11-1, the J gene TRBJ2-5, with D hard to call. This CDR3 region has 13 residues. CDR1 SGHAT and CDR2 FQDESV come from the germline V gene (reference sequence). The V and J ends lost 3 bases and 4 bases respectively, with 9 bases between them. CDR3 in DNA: TGTGCCAGCAGCTTCGGGCTCCGAGAGACCCAGTACTTC. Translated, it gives CASSFGLRETQYF. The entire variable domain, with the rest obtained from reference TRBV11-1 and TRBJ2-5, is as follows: EAEVAQSPRYKITEKSQAVAFWCDPISGHATLYWYRQILGQGPELLVQFQDESVVDDSQLPKDRFSAERLKGVDSTLKIQPAELGDSAMYLCASSFGLRETQYFGPGTRLLVL.

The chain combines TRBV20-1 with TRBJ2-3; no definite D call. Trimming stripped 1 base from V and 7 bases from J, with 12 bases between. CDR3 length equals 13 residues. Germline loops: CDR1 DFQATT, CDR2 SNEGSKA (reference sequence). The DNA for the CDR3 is TGCAGTGCTAGAGGTGTAGGGCTTTATACGCAGTATTTT. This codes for CSARGVGLYTQYF.